The present T cell receptor (beta chain) was sequenced within a study of cytomegalovirus exposure and HLA in healthy donors. Study at large: About 180 million T cells yielded 120 million or so unique TCR beta sequences, as an earlier analysis found. Study-level points and caveats: Specific recognition of CMV antigens was confirmed in vitro for three chains (all CMV-associated). HLA allele associations emerged for about 18,000 TCR beta sequences in a later analysis, at 0.05 false discovery rate.

Germline assignment: CDR1 SGHNT and CDR2 YYREEE (reference sequence). The CDR3 consists of 14 residues. V gave up 3 bases and J gave up 8 bases, with 17 bases separating them. 60 Vbeta and 13 Jbeta primers were used in PCR. This table comes from immunoSEQ multiplex PCR, and its TCRdb copy is limited to in-frame clones, with some not included. The sample contains 150,000 to 200,000 clones, approximately 81% of which appear only once. Of note for this clone: Its antigen is currently unknown.

Sample: PBMCs. The receptor's source is a woman aged 45-59 years in good health and CMV-seronegative. V is TRBV5-4 and J is TRBJ1-1; maybe TRBD1 (5 bases). CDR3 nucleotides: TGTGCCAGCAGCTACGCTAAGGGGCCGCAGGAAGCTTTCTTT. Translation: CASSYAKGPQEAFF.